This record covers a single T cell receptor (beta chain). CDR3 size: 15 residues. Trimming stripped 0 bases from V and 3 bases from J, with 13 bases between. Germline V gene sequence: CDR1 SGHKS, CDR2 YYEKEE (reference sequence). TCRdb recomputed calls from the 5' RACE reads with MiXCR, one row per CDR3 protein. Among about 730,000 distinct CDR3 sequences, 21% were seen once, and the ten largest hold approximately 4.5%. This entry is derived from a study of identical twins. The sample also formed part of further work on T cells expressing NK-cell markers.

Sequencing was done on a sample of PBMCs. V gene TRBV5-5 combines with J gene TRBJ2-7; a possible D gene is TRBD1 (5 bases). This TCR was sampled from a woman younger than 30 in good health. CDR3: CASSLGQGINYEQYF. CDR3 sequence (DNA): TGTGCCAGCAGCTTGGGGCAGGGTATTAACTACGAGCAGTACTTC.